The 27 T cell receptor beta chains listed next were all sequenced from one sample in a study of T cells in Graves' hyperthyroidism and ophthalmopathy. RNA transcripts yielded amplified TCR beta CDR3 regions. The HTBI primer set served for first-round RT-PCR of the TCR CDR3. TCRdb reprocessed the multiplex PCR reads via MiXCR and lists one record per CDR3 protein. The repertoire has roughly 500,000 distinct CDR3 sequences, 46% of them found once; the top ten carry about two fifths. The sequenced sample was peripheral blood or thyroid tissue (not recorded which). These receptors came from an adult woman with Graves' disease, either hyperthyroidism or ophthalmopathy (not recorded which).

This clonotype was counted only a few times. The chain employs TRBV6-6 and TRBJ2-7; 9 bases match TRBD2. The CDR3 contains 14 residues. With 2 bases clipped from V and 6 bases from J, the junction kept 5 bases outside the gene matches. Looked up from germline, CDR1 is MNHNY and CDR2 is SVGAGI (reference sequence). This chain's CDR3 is CASSYGGRGGEQYF. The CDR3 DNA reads TGTGCCAGCAGTTACGGCGGGAGGGGGGGCGAGCAGTACTTC.

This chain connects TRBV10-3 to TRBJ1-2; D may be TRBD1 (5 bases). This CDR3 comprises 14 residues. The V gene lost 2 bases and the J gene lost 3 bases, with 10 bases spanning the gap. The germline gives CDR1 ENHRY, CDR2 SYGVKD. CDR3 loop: CAISESRAYYGYTF. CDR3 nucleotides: TGTGCCATCAGTGAGAGCAGGGCATACTATGGCTACACCTTC.

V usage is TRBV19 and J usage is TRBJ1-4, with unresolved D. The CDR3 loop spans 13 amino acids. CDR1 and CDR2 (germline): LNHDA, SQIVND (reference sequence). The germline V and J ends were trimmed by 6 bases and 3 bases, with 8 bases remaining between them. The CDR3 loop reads CASRDTPNEKLFF. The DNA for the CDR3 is TGTGCCAGTAGAGACACGCCTAATGAAAAACTGTTTTTT.

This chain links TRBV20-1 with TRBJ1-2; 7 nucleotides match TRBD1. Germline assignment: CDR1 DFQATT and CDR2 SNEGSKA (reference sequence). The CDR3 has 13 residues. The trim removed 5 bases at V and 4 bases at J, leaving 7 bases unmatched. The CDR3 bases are TGCAGTGCTCCCGGGACAGAAGTCTATGGCTACACCTTC. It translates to CSAPGTEVYGYTF.

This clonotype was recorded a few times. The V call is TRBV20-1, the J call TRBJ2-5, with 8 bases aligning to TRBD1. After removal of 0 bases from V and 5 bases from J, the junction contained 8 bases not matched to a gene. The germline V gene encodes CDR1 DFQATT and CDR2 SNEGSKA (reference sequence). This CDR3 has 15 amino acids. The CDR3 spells CSARDRQGALETQYF. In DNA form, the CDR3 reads TGCAGTGCTAGAGATCGGCAGGGGGCGTTGGAGACCCAGTACTTC.

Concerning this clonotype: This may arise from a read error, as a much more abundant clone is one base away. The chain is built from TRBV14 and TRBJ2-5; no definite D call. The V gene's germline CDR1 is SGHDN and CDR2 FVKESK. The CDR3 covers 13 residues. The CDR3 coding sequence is TGTGCCGGCAGCCCCACAAGACAAGAGACCCAGTACTTC. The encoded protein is CAGSPTRQETQYF.

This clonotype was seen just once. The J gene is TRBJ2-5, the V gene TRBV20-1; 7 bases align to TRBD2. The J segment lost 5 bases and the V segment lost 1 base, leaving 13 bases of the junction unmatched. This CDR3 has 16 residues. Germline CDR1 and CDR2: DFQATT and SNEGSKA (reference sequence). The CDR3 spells CSARVGRLPPGETQYF. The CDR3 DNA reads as TGCAGTGCTAGAGTCGGGAGGCTACCCCCCGGGGAGACCCAGTACTTC.

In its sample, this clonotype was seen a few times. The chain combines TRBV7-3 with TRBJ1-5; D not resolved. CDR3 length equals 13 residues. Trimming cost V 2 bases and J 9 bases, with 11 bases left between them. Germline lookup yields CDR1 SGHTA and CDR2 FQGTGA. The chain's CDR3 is CASSLVAGGPQHF. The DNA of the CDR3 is TGTGCCAGCAGCTTAGTGGCGGGAGGGCCCCAGCATTTT. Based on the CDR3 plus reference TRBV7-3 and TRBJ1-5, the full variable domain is GAGVSQTPSNKVTEKGKYVELRCDPISGHTALYWYRQSLGQGPEFLIYFQGTGAADDSGLPNDRFFAVRPEGSVSTLKIQRTERGDSAVYLCASSLVAGGPQHFGDGTRLSIL.

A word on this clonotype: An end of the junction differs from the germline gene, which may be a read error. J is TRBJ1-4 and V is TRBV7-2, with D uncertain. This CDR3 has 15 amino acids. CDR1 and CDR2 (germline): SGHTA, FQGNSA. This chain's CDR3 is CASSLAVSPNEKLFF. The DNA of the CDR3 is TGTGCTAGCAGCTTAGCTGTCAGCCCTAATGAAAAACTGTTTTTT.

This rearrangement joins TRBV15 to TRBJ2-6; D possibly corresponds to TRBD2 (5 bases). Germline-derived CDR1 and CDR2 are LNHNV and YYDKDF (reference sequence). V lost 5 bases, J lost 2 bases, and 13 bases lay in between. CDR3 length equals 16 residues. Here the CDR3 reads CATSPLGEPGANVLTF. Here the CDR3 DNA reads TGTGCCACCAGCCCCCTTGGGGAGCCTGGGGCCAACGTCCTGACTTTC.

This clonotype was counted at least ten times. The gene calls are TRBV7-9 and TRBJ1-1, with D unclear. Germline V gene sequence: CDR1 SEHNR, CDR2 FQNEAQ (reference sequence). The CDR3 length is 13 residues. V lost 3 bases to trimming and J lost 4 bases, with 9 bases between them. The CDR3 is CASSLDGGTEAFF. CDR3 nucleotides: TGTGCCAGCAGCTTGGACGGTGGCACTGAAGCTTTCTTT. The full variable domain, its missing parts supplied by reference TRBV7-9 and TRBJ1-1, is DTGVSQNPRHKITKRGQNVTFRCDPISEHNRLYWYRQTLGQGPEFLTYFQNEAQLEKSRLLSDRFSAERPKGSFSTLEIQRTEQGDSAMYLCASSLDGGTEAFFGQGTRLTVV.

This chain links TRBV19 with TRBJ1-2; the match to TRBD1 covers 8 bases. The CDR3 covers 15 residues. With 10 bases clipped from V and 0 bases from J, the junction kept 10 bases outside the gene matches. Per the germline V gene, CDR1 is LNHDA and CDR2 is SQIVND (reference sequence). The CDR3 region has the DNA TGTGCCACATCCGGGACAGGCGCTGCTAACTATGGCTACACCTTC. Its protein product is CATSGTGAANYGYTF.

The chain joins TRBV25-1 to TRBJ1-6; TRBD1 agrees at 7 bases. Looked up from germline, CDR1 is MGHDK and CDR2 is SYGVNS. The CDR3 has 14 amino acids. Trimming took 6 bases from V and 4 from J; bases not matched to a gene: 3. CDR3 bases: TGTGCCAGCAGCATACAGGGGTATAATTCACCCCTCCACTTT. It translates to CASSIQGYNSPLHF. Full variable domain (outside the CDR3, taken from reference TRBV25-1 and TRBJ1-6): EADIYQTPRYLVIGTGKKITLECSQTMGHDKMYWYQQDPGMELHLIHYSYGVNSTEKGDLSSESTVSRIRTEHFPLTLESARPSHTSQYLCASSIQGYNSPLHFGNGTRLTVT.

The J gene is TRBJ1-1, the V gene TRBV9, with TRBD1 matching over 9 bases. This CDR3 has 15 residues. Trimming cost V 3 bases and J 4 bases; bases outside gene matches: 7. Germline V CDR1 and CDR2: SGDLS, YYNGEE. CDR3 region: CASSGSQGAGTEAFF. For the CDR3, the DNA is TGTGCCAGCAGCGGGTCACAGGGGGCGGGCACTGAAGCTTTCTTT.

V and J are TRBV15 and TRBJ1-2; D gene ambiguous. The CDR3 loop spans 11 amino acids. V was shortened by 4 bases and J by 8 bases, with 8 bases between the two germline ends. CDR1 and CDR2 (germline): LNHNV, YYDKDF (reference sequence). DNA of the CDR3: TGTGCCACCAGCAACACGCTGGGCTACACCTTC. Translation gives CATSNTLGYTF. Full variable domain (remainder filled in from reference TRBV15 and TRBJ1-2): DAMVIQNPRYQVTQFGKPVTLSCSQTLNHNVMYWYQQKSSQAPKLLFHYYDKDFNNEADTPDNFQSRRPNTSFCFLDIRSPGLGDTAMYLCATSNTLGYTFGSGTRLTVV.

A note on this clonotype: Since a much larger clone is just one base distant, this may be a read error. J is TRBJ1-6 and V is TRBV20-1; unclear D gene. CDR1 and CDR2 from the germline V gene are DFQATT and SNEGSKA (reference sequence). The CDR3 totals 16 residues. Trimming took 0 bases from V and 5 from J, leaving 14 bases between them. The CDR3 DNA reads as TGCAGTGCTAGAGATCCCGCCGACTGTGATAATTCACCCCTCCACTTT. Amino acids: CSARDPADCDNSPLHF.

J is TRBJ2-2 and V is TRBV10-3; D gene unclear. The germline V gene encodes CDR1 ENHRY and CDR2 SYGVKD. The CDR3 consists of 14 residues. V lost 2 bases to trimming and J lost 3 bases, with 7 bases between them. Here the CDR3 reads CAISETSHTGELFF. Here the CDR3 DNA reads TGTGCCATCAGTGAGACTTCCCACACCGGGGAGCTGTTTTTT.

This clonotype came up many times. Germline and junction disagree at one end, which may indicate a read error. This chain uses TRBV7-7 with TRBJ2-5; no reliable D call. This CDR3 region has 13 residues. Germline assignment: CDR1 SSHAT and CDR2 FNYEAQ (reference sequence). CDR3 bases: TGTGCTAGCAGCCCAGGAAGGGTGGAGACCCAGTACTTC. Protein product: CASSPGRVETQYF.

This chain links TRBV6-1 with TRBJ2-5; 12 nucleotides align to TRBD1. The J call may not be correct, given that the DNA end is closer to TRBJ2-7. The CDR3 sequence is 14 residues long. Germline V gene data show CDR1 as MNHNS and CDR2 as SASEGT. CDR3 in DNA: TGTGCCAGCAGTGGGGACAGGGGGCCCTACGAGCAGTACTTC. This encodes CASSGDRGPYEQYF.

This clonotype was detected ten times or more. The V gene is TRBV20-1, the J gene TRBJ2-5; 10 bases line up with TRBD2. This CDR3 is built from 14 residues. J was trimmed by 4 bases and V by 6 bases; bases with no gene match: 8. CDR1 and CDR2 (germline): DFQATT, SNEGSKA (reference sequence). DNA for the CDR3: TGCAGTGCCATGCTAGCGGGAGCCGCAGAGACCCAGTACTTC. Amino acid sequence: CSAMLAGAAETQYF.

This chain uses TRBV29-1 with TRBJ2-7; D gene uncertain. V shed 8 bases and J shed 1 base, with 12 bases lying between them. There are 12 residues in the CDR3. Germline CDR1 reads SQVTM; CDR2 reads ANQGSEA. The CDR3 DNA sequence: TGCAGCTTGGAAAAACAGTCCTACGAGCAGTACTTC. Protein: CSLEKQSYEQYF.

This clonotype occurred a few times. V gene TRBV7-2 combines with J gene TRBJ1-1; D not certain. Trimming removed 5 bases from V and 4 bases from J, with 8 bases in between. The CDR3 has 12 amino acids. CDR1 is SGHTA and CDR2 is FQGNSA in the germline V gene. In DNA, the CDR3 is TGTGCCAGCAGCCAACGGGTCACTGAAGCTTTCTTT. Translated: CASSQRVTEAFF.

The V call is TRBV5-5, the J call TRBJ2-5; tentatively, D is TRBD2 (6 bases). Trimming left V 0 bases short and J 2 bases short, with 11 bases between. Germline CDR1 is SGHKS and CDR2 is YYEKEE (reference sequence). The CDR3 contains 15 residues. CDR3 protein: CASSLDAAGQETQYF. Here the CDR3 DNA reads TGTGCCAGCAGCTTGGATGCGGCGGGACAAGAGACCCAGTACTTC. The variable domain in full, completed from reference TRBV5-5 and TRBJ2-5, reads DAGVTQSPTHLIKTRGQQVTLRCSPISGHKSVSWYQQVLGQGPQFIFQYYEKEERGRGNFPDRFSARQFPNYSSELNVNALLLGDSALYLCASSLDAAGQETQYFGPGTRLLVL.

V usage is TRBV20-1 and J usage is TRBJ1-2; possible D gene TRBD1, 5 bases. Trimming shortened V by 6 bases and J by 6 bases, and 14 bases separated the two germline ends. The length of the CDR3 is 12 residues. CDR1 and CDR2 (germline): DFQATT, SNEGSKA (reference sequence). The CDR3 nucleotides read TGCAGTGCCCCGGTTGGGGACGATGGCTACACCTTC. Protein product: CSAPVGDDGYTF.

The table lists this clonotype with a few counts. The CDR3 loop reads CSADLGLRYF. The CDR3 coding sequence is TGCAGTGCTGACCTAGGGTTACGGTACTTC. The chain carries TRBV20-1 and TRBJ2-5; D is undetermined. The V end was cut by 5 bases, the J end by 13 bases, with 14 bases between. Germline V gene sequence: CDR1 DFQATT, CDR2 SNEGSKA (reference sequence). The CDR3 is 10 amino acids.

CDR3 coding DNA: TGTGCCATCAGTGATAGGGGAGCCCAGTACTTC. Encoded protein: CAISDRGAQYF. This sequence joins TRBV10-3 and TRBJ2-5, with D perhaps matching TRBD1 or TRBD2 (5 bases each). Between the trimmed V and J ends, which lost 3 bases and 9 bases, there was a span of 8 bases. From germline, CDR1 is ENHRY and CDR2 SYGVKD. This CDR3 is built from 11 residues.

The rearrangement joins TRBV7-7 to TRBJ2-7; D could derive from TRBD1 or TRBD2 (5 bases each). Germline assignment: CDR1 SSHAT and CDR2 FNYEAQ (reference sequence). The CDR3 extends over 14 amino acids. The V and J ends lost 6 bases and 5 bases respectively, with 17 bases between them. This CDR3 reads CASSQGAVANEQYF. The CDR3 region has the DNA TGTGCCAGCAGTCAGGGAGCGGTCGCAAACGAGCAGTACTTC.